Following are 30 T cell receptor beta chains from one sample sequenced in a study of blood T cell repertoires in COVID-19. Libraries were prepared by immunoSEQ multiplex PCR; TCRdb keeps only in-frame clonotypes and omits some of them. The table lists 150,000 or so clones, about 86% of them singletons. Input material: peripheral blood. The receptors come from an older woman with acute or convalescent COVID-19.

This clone was detected once. The V call is TRBV6-6, the J call TRBJ2-7, with D hard to call. The CDR3 totals 14 residues. Germline values: CDR1 MNHNY, CDR2 SVGAGI (reference sequence). V lost 0 bases and J lost 4, with 10 bases in between. The CDR3 loop is CASSYSPSLYEQYF. The DNA of the CDR3 is TGTGCCAGCAGTTACTCACCCTCCCTATACGAGCAGTACTTC.

This clone was found a few times. The CDR3 is CASSLNGERAGYTF. The CDR3 DNA follows: TGTGCCAGCAGCTTAAATGGTGAGAGGGCTGGCTACACCTTC. The chain is built from TRBV13 and TRBJ1-2; D gene uncertain. Trimming shortened V by 2 bases and J by 7 bases, and 14 bases separated the two germline ends. CDR1 and CDR2 (germline): PRHDT, FYEKMQ (reference sequence). This CDR3 has 14 residues.

The J gene is TRBJ1-4, the V gene TRBV7-8, with TRBD1 matching over 8 bases. V shed 5 bases, J shed 4 bases, and the junction held 3 bases outside the gene matches. CDR1 and CDR2 from the germline V gene are SGHVS and FQNEAQ. The CDR3 covers 14 residues. CDR3 nucleotide sequence: TGTGCCAGCAGCCGAGACAGGGGTAATGAAAAACTGTTTTTT. Translation gives CASSRDRGNEKLFF.

This clone has only one observation. The rearrangement joins TRBV7-2 to TRBJ2-1; 7 bases are shared with TRBD1. The CDR3 is 15 amino acids. The V and J ends lost 5 bases and 3 bases, in that order; junction bases with no gene match: 7. The V gene's germline CDR1 is SGHTA and CDR2 FQGNSA. The CDR3 DNA sequence: TGTGCCAGCAGCCCACAGACAGGGATCTACAATGAGCAGTTCTTC. It is translated as CASSPQTGIYNEQFF.

The rearrangement joins TRBV6-5 to TRBJ2-7; tentative D call: TRBD1 (5 bases). The germline V and J ends were trimmed by 8 bases and 9 bases, with 17 bases remaining between them. CDR3 size: 12 residues. Germline CDR1 is MNHEY and CDR2 is SVGAGI. CDR3 residues: CASGTRATLQYF. The CDR3 region has the DNA TGTGCCAGCGGAACCAGGGCTACGTTGCAGTACTTC.

The chain employs TRBV30 and TRBJ2-2, with 8 bases matching TRBD1. Trimming took 2 bases from V and 1 from J; bases not matched to a gene: 3. Germline V gene lookup returns CDR1 GTSNPN and CDR2 SVGIG (reference sequence). The CDR3 runs 15 residues. The CDR3 region has the DNA TGTGCCTGGAGTCCGGGACAGGTGAACACCGGGGAGCTGTTTTTT. Translation: CAWSPGQVNTGELFF.

The J gene is TRBJ2-2, the V gene TRBV20-1; no definite D call. Trimming left V 3 bases short and J 4 bases short, with 12 bases between. Germline CDR1 and CDR2: DFQATT and SNEGSKA (reference sequence). CDR3 length: 14 residues. The CDR3 DNA reads as TGCAGTGCTAGTTCAAACCTAGTCACCGGGGAGCTGTTTTTT. This codes for CSASSNLVTGELFF.

This rearrangement joins TRBV5-1 to TRBJ1-1; 7 nucleotides match TRBD1. V lost 0 bases to trimming and J lost 3 bases; unmatched junction nucleotides: 2. CDR3 length equals 14 residues. In germline, CDR1 is SGHRS, CDR2 YFSETQ. The CDR3 protein is CASSLGGTDTEAFF. The CDR3 DNA reads as TGCGCCAGCAGCTTGGGAGGGACAGACACTGAAGCTTTCTTT.

The CDR3: CASNGPPGQGRNTGELFF. CDR3 nucleotides: TGTGCCAGTAATGGCCCACCGGGACAGGGACGAAACACCGGGGAGCTGTTTTTT. The J gene is TRBJ2-2, the V gene TRBV19; 9 nucleotides match TRBD1. Germline V gene sequence: CDR1 LNHDA, CDR2 SQIVND (reference sequence). The V gene end was trimmed by 7 bases and the J gene end by 2 bases; junction bases not matched to a gene: 14. This CDR3 comprises 18 residues.

This clone was observed once. This rearrangement joins TRBV6-6 to TRBJ2-7; the D gene is possibly TRBD1 (5 bases). V gave up 7 bases and J gave up 4 bases, with 20 bases separating them. Germline CDR1 and CDR2: MNHNY and SVGAGI (reference sequence). CDR3 length: 15 residues. The DNA of the CDR3 is TGTGCCAGCACCCAGGGCAGTAAGGGCGAGTACGAGCAGTACTTC. Residues: CASTQGSKGEYEQYF.

V gene TRBV18 combines with J gene TRBJ1-1; perhaps TRBD1 as D (5 bases). Per germline, CDR1 KGHSH and CDR2 LQKENI. This CDR3 comprises 13 residues. V lost 1 base to trimming and J lost 3 bases, with 6 bases between them. CDR3 nucleotides: TGTGCCAGCTCACCACTCAGGGACACTGAAGCTTTCTTT. It specifies CASSPLRDTEAFF. The whole variable domain, remainder taken from reference TRBV18 and TRBJ1-1, is NAGVMQNPRHLVRRRGQEARLRCSPMKGHSHVYWYRQLPEEGLKFMVYLQKENIIDESGMPKERFSAEFPKEGPSILRIQQVVRGDSAAYFCASSPLRDTEAFFGQGTRLTVV.

The V call is TRBV30, the J call TRBJ2-2, with unresolved D. Deletions cut 2 bases from V and 6 bases from J, with 10 bases between. The germline V gene has CDR1 GTSNPN and CDR2 SVGIG (reference sequence). CDR3 length: 13 residues. CDR3 sequence: CAWSSLSAGELFF. DNA for the CDR3: TGTGCCTGGAGTAGTTTGAGCGCCGGGGAGCTGTTTTTT.

The J gene is TRBJ1-2, the V gene TRBV3-1 (or the pseudogene TRBV3-2); TRBD1 matches at 11 bases. CDR3 length equals 14 residues. V was pared by 3 bases and J by 4 bases, with 1 base of the junction left unmatched. From germline, CDR1 is LGHDT and CDR2 YNNKEL (reference sequence). The CDR3 reads CASSQGQGVYGYTF. The DNA of the CDR3 is TGTGCCAGCAGCCAGGGACAGGGGGTCTATGGCTACACCTTC.

This clone has more than one count but fewer than ten. The genes are TRBV4-2 and TRBJ1-3; a weak D match, TRBD1 (6 bases). The V gene's germline CDR1 is LGHNA and CDR2 YNFKEQ. V lost 0 bases and J lost 0, with 15 bases in between. The CDR3 has 18 residues. CDR3 sequence (DNA): TGTGCCAGCAGCCAAGATCCCGGACAGCCAGTCTCTGGAAACACCATATATTTT. Its protein is CASSQDPGQPVSGNTIYF.

The chain couples TRBV15 to TRBJ1-1; D might be TRBD1 (5 bases). Germline V gene data show CDR1 as LNHNV and CDR2 as YYDKDF (reference sequence). This CDR3 has 15 residues. Deletions cut 0 bases from V and 7 bases from J, with 15 bases between. DNA for the CDR3: TGTGCCACCAGCAGAGATGGCGGGGGGATTAGTGAAGCTTTCTTT. It encodes CATSRDGGGISEAFF.

The chain carries TRBV2 and TRBJ2-3; 13 bases are a match to TRBD2. From germline, CDR1 is SNHLY and CDR2 FYNNEI. The CDR3 runs 15 residues. The junction had 6 bases not matched to a gene; V was cut back by 6 bases and J by 6 bases. CDR3 sequence reads: CASSPGLAGSDTQYF. The DNA for the CDR3 is TGTGCCAGCAGCCCGGGACTAGCGGGGTCGGATACGCAGTATTTT.

The chain carries TRBV28 and TRBJ1-2; 10 nucleotides line up with TRBD1. CDR1 MDHEN and CDR2 SYDVKM come from the germline V gene. V trimming: 4 bases; J trimming: 6 bases; junction bases outside the gene matches: 5. The CDR3 spans 14 residues. The CDR3 loop reads CASSSSGQGDGYTF. CDR3 nucleotide sequence: TGTGCCAGCAGTTCTAGTGGACAGGGGGATGGCTACACCTTC.

This clone was counted only a few times. The identical CDR3 is also encoded by other nucleotide sequences in the sample. The rearrangement links TRBV6-5 to TRBJ1-4; tentatively, D is TRBD1 (6 bases). Germline CDR1 MNHEY, CDR2 SVGAGI. The length of the CDR3 is 14 residues. V was clipped by 6 bases and J by 2 bases, with 10 bases between them. The CDR3 DNA is TGTGCCAGCAGACAGGGTGGGACTAATGAAAAACTGTTTTTT. It is translated as CASRQGGTNEKLFF.

The CDR3 region has the DNA TGCGCCAGCAGCTTGGTTCTGTCCGGCAATGAGCAGTTCTTC. Translation gives CASSLVLSGNEQFF. This chain links TRBV5-1 with TRBJ2-1; D gene ambiguous. Germline CDR1 and CDR2: SGHRS and YFSETQ. This CDR3 is built from 14 residues. V was shortened by 0 bases and J by 6 bases, with 10 bases between the two germline ends.

This chain links TRBV20-1 with TRBJ2-7; no firm D call. Looked up from germline, CDR1 is DFQATT and CDR2 is SNEGSKA (reference sequence). This CDR3 is 9 amino acids long. V lost 3 bases and J lost 6, with 3 bases in between. CDR3 sequence (DNA): TGCAGTGCTAGGGCCGAGCAGTACTTC. It codes for CSARAEQYF.

The chain recombines TRBV9 with TRBJ2-7; 7 bases are shared with TRBD2. The CDR3 consists of 14 residues. Trimming at V came to 3 bases and at J to 2 bases, leaving 5 bases not matched to a gene. The germline gives CDR1 SGDLS, CDR2 YYNGEE. CDR3 DNA sequence: TGTGCCAGCAGCGCGGAGGGAGGGGCCTACGAGCAGTACTTC. This sequence encodes CASSAEGGAYEQYF. Looking up the rest from reference TRBV9 and TRBJ2-7 gives the full variable domain: DSGVTQTPKHLITATGQRVTLRCSPRSGDLSVYWYQQSLDQGLQFLIQYYNGEERAKGNILERFSAQQFPDLHSELNLSSLELGDSALYFCASSAEGGAYEQYFGPGTRLTVT.

A few counts support this clone. The V and J genes are TRBV4-2 and TRBJ2-3; 9 bases agree with TRBD1. The CDR3 spans 15 residues. V was pared by 7 bases and J by 1 base, with 6 bases of the junction left unmatched. The germline CDR1 and CDR2 sequences are LGHNA and YNFKEQ. CDR3 sequence reads: CASTGRDRGTDTQYF. CDR3 sequence (DNA): TGTGCCAGCACCGGTCGGGACAGGGGCACAGATACGCAGTATTTT.

The chain combines TRBV30 with TRBJ2-7; D unclear. Germline CDR1 reads GTSNPN; CDR2 reads SVGIG (reference sequence). The ends were cut back, 1 base at V and 2 bases at J, with 18 bases in the middle. This CDR3 contains 16 residues. The CDR3 loop is CAWSGPLTFNAYEQYF. In DNA, the CDR3 is TGTGCCTGGAGTGGTCCCCTCACATTTAACGCCTACGAGCAGTACTTC.

The rearrangement joins TRBV19 to TRBJ1-5, with 11 bases aligning to TRBD1. Germline CDR1 is LNHDA and CDR2 is SQIVND (reference sequence). V lost 7 bases and J lost 6; bases outside the gene matches: 14. The CDR3 runs 17 residues. The CDR3 here is CASTQGQGVSSLQPQHF. CDR3 coding DNA: TGTGCCAGTACCCAGGGACAGGGGGTATCGTCGCTTCAGCCCCAGCATTTT.

J is TRBJ1-2 and V is TRBV5-1; D might be TRBD1 (5 bases). Germline V lookup: CDR1 SGHRS, CDR2 YFSETQ. V was clipped by 6 bases and J by 8 bases, with 14 bases between them. The CDR3 loop spans 12 amino acids. The CDR3, as DNA: TGCGCCAGCAACCCCGGGGGTGGCGGCTACACCTTC. Its translation: CASNPGGGGYTF.

This clone was seen a handful of times. The chain combines TRBV5-4 with TRBJ2-7, with 7 positions matching TRBD1. V dropped 0 bases and J dropped 5; count of bases not matched to a gene: 8. Germline CDR1 and CDR2: SGHNT and YYREEE (reference sequence). The CDR3 is 15 residues long. This chain's CDR3 is CASSLASGGSHEQYF. CDR3 nucleotide sequence: TGTGCCAGCAGCTTGGCTTCAGGGGGTTCCCACGAGCAGTACTTC.

The CDR3 here is CATSDSAGVETQYF. CDR3 sequence (DNA): TGTGCCACCAGTGATTCAGCGGGGGTCGAGACCCAGTACTTC. The chain recombines TRBV24-1 with TRBJ2-5, with TRBD2 identical over 8 bases. Trimming removed 2 bases from V and 5 bases from J; junction bases left unmatched: 3. There are 14 residues in the CDR3. CDR1 and CDR2 (germline): KGHDR, SFDVKD.

The chain has TRBV4-1 and TRBJ2-3; 14 nucleotides match TRBD2. The germline V gene encodes CDR1 MGHRA and CDR2 YSYEKL. This CDR3 is built from 17 residues. Trimming cost V 4 bases and J 3 bases; bases outside gene matches: 6. The CDR3 loop reads CASSPKGLAGVTDTQYF. The CDR3 coding sequence is TGCGCCAGCAGCCCTAAGGGACTAGCGGGAGTAACAGATACGCAGTATTTT.

This sequence joins TRBV11-3 and TRBJ2-4; maybe TRBD1 (6 bases). Trimming removed 2 bases at V and 0 bases at J, with 11 bases between. Germline CDR1 SGHNT, CDR2 YENEEA. This CDR3 region has 16 residues. The CDR3 bases are TGTGCCAGCAGCTTACCTACAGGGTTAGCCAAAAACATTCAGTACTTC. It is translated as CASSLPTGLAKNIQYF.

V is TRBV9 and J is TRBJ2-7; D possibly corresponds to TRBD2 (6 bases). The V gene's germline CDR1 is SGDLS and CDR2 YYNGEE. V gave up 0 bases and J gave up 3 bases, with 16 bases separating them. The CDR3 runs to 16 residues. In DNA, the CDR3 is TGTGCCAGCAGCGTAGTGTACGGGAGACAAAACTACGAGCAGTACTTC. Amino acids: CASSVVYGRQNYEQYF.